In its sample, the clone carrying this TCR beta chain was seen many times. Its antigen is unidentified. V was clipped by 6 bases and J by 0 bases; unmatched bases: 2. Germline V gene sequence: CDR1 SGHRS, CDR2 YFSETQ. CDR3 length: 14 amino acids. Subjects with ophthalmopathy showed a Clinical Activity Score no lower than 3, a NOSPECS grade no lower than 4, and a duration shorter than 3 months. Exclusion of patients followed from uncontrolled infection, other autoimmune disease, pregnancy or lactation. Fresh 10 ml peripheral blood yielded PBMCs. This specimen comes from a study of T cells in Graves' hyperthyroidism and ophthalmopathy. Whole-study findings and limits: Among thyroid clonotypes expanded above 0.001, most also appeared in blood.

Amplification of TCR beta CDR3 regions was performed using RNA transcripts as template. With the HTBI primer set, the TCR CDR3 went through a first round of RT-PCR. Via MiXCR, TCRdb re-called the multiplex PCR reads, giving one row per CDR3 protein. The table lists nearly 600,000 distinct CDR3 sequences, approximately 15% of them singletons. This chain links TRBV5-1 with TRBJ2-7; 11 bases match TRBD1. This receptor was taken from a woman aged 18-35 years with Graves' ophthalmopathy. Specimen: blood. Here the CDR3 DNA reads TGCGCCAGCACCGGGACAGGGGGCTCCTACGAGCAGTACTTC. Residues: CASTGTGGSYEQYF.